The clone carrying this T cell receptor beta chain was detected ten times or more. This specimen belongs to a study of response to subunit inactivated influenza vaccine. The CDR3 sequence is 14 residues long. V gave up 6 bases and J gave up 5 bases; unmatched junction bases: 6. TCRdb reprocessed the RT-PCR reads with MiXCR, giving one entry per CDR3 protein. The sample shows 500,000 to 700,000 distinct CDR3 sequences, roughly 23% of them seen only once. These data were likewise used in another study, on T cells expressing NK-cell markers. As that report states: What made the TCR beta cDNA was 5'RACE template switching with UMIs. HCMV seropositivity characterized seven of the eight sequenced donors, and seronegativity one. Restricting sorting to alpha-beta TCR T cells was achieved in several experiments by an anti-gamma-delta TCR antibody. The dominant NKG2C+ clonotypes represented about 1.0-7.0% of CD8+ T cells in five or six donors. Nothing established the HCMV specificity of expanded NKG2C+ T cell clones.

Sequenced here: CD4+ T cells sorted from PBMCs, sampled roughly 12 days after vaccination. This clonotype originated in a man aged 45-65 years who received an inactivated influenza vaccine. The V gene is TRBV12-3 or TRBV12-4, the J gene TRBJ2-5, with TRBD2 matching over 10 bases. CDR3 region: CASSASGGRETQYF. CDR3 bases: TGTGCCAGCAGCGCTAGCGGGGGAAGGGAGACCCAGTACTTC.